A single sample gave rise to the 31 T cell receptor beta chains below, sequenced in a study of T cell responses to AZD1222 COVID-19 vaccine. Sequencing used immunoSEQ multiplex PCR; TCRdb keeps in-frame clones, though not all of them. The profile shows approximately 140,000 clones, roughly 87% of them singletons. The material sequenced was peripheral blood, taken on day 0 of AZD1222 vaccination. These receptors originate from an adult in good health.

This sequence joins TRBV3-1 (or the pseudogene TRBV3-2) and TRBJ1-2; 7 bases line up with TRBD1. With V trimmed by 3 bases and J by 6 bases, 10 bases remained unmatched. CDR3 length: 15 amino acids. Germline assignment: CDR1 LGHDT and CDR2 YNNKEL (reference sequence). CDR3 DNA sequence: TGTGCCAGCAGCCACGCCCTCCTGGGACAGAATGGCTACACCTTC. It translates to CASSHALLGQNGYTF.

This clone appeared a few times. The rearrangement uses TRBV6-4 and TRBJ1-4, with 10 bases matching TRBD1. V gave up 0 bases and J gave up 8 bases; unmatched junction bases: 6. CDR1 is MRHNA, CDR2 SNTAGT, per germline. The CDR3 length is 16 residues. CDR3 in amino acids: CASSDSSGQGKEKLFF. Here the CDR3 DNA reads TGTGCCAGCAGTGACTCGTCGGGACAGGGGAAAGAAAAACTGTTTTTT.

The V call is TRBV4-3, the J call TRBJ1-6; no firm D call. Germline CDR1 LGHNA, CDR2 YSLEER. CDR3 length equals 16 residues. Deletions cut 1 base from V and 5 bases from J, with 12 bases between. The CDR3 nucleotides are TGCGCCAGCAGCCAAGTGTCGGGATCCAATAATTCACCCCTCCACTTT. Encoded protein: CASSQVSGSNNSPLHF.

This clone was counted once. The chain combines TRBV7-9 with TRBJ2-1; the D gene is possibly TRBD2 (5 bases). Germline assignment: CDR1 SEHNR and CDR2 FQNEAQ (reference sequence). This CDR3 has 15 residues. Between the trimmed V and J ends, which lost 1 base and 6 bases, there was a span of 13 bases. In DNA form, the CDR3 reads TGTGCCAGCAGCTTAGAGGACCTGACTATCAATGAGCAGTTCTTC. It codes for CASSLEDLTINEQFF. Variable domain in full (rest from reference TRBV7-9 and TRBJ2-1): DTGVSQNPRHKITKRGQNVTFRCDPISEHNRLYWYRQTLGQGPEFLTYFQNEAQLEKSRLLSDRFSAERPKGSFSTLEIQRTEQGDSAMYLCASSLEDLTINEQFFGPGTRLTVL.

This rearrangement joins TRBV6-5 to TRBJ1-3, with D tentatively TRBD1 (6 bases). Trimming stripped 7 bases from V and 0 bases from J, with 13 bases between. The CDR3 has 15 amino acids. Germline CDR1 is MNHEY and CDR2 is SVGAGI. The CDR3 loop reads CASKKDRYSGNTIYF. CDR3 coding DNA: TGTGCCAGCAAAAAAGACAGGTACTCTGGAAACACCATATATTTT.

The V gene is TRBV5-1, the J gene TRBJ2-6; TRBD1 aligns across 9 bases. This CDR3 region has 18 residues. CDR1 and CDR2 from the germline V gene are SGHRS and YFSETQ. V lost 5 bases and J lost 0; bases outside the gene matches: 9. In nucleotides, the CDR3 is TGCGCCAGCAGTCAACAGGGGGCGTTATCCTCTGGGGCCAACGTCCTGACTTTC. As protein: CASSQQGALSSGANVLTF.

V usage is TRBV24-1 and J usage is TRBJ1-2; no clear D. Germline V lookup: CDR1 KGHDR, CDR2 SFDVKD. The CDR3 extends over 13 amino acids. The V end was cut by 7 bases, the J end by 8 bases, with 16 bases between. CDR3 in DNA: TGTGCCACCAGGTCCGAGTGGGGTGGCGGCTACACCTTC. Protein: CATRSEWGGGYTF.

The rearrangement links TRBV28 to TRBJ1-2; D may be TRBD1 (5 bases). Germline CDR1 and CDR2: MDHEN and SYDVKM. V was clipped by 1 base and J by 1 base, with 16 bases between them. The CDR3 is made up of 17 amino acids. CDR3 region: CASSLYGLRGSNYGYTF. CDR3 nucleotides: TGTGCCAGCAGTTTATACGGTTTGCGGGGGAGTAACTATGGCTACACCTTC.

The sample holds a few counts of this clone. The gene calls are TRBV6-5 and TRBJ1-4; TRBD1 is a possible D gene (5 bases). Germline V gives CDR1 MNHEY, CDR2 SVGAGI. The CDR3 covers 10 residues. Trimming removed 10 bases from V and 11 bases from J, with 11 bases in between. CDR3 in amino acids: CATHRGKLFF. As DNA, the CDR3 is TGTGCCACCCACCGGGGGAAACTGTTTTTT.

This chain links TRBV24-1 with TRBJ2-1; D remains ambiguous. The CDR3 has 15 amino acids. V dropped 5 bases and J dropped 0 bases, with 10 bases sitting between them. Per germline, CDR1 KGHDR and CDR2 SFDVKD. For the CDR3, the DNA is TGTGCCACCAGTGTTAAGCACGGCTCCTACAATGAGCAGTTCTTC. Residues: CATSVKHGSYNEQFF.

J is TRBJ1-2 and V is TRBV9; a weak D match, TRBD1 (6 bases). Per the germline V gene, CDR1 is SGDLS and CDR2 is YYNGEE. The CDR3 spans 15 residues. Trimming left V 3 bases short and J 4 bases short, with 16 bases between. The CDR3: CASSEGRGGGYGYTF. CDR3 in DNA: TGTGCCAGCAGCGAGGGCAGGGGAGGGGGCTATGGCTACACCTTC.

The V gene is TRBV7-2, the J gene TRBJ2-1; 16 bases match TRBD2. The V and J ends lost 4 bases and 9 bases, in that order; junction bases with no gene match: 12. Looked up from germline, CDR1 is SGHTA and CDR2 is FQGNSA. The CDR3 is 18 residues long. CDR3 bases: TGTGCCAGCAGCTCCTCCGGGACTAGCGGGAGGGCGGGTGGTGAGCAGTTCTTC. Amino acids: CASSSSGTSGRAGGEQFF.

The rearrangement links TRBV6-5 to TRBJ2-3; weak D call: TRBD2 (5 bases). Trimming took off 2 bases at V and 3 bases at J, with 12 bases between the two ends. CDR3 length equals 15 residues. Looked up from germline, CDR1 is MNHEY and CDR2 is SVGAGI. CDR3 region: CASSYIPTSTDTQYF. In DNA form, the CDR3 reads TGTGCCAGCAGTTACATCCCTACTAGTACAGATACGCAGTATTTT.

V gene TRBV10-3 combines with J gene TRBJ1-2; 12 bases are a match to TRBD1. The CDR3 has 15 residues. Looked up from germline, CDR1 is ENHRY and CDR2 is SYGVKD. Losses at the gene ends were 1 base for V and 6 bases for J; bases not matched to a gene: 3. CDR3 residues: CAISEWGQGADGYTF. CDR3 nucleotides: TGTGCCATCAGTGAGTGGGGACAGGGGGCTGATGGCTACACCTTC.

The chain recombines TRBV11-2 with TRBJ2-3, with 8 bases matching TRBD1. V gave up 3 bases and J gave up 5 bases; unmatched junction bases: 10. CDR3 size: 16 residues. The germline V gene encodes CDR1 SGHAT and CDR2 FQNNGV. CDR3 sequence: CASSLGAGGGIDTQYF. The CDR3 nucleotides are TGTGCCAGCAGCTTGGGGGCAGGGGGCGGGATAGATACGCAGTATTTT.

The genes are TRBV20-1 and TRBJ2-5; no clear D gene. The CDR3 totals 11 residues. V was pared by 1 base and J by 5 bases, with 5 bases between. Germline V CDR1 and CDR2: DFQATT, SNEGSKA (reference sequence). The CDR3 bases are TGCAGTGCTAGAGTTATGGAGACCCAGTACTTC. Amino acid sequence: CSARVMETQYF.

V gene TRBV7-8 combines with J gene TRBJ2-3, with 9 bases fitting TRBD2. Germline assignment: CDR1 SGHVS and CDR2 FQNEAQ. CDR3 size: 20 residues. With V trimmed by 7 bases and J by 1 base, 21 bases remained unmatched. The CDR3 sequence: CASTNRGGGRDLKGTDTQYF. The CDR3, as DNA: TGTGCCAGCACCAACCGAGGGGGCGGGAGGGATTTGAAAGGCACAGATACGCAGTATTTT.

Here the CDR3 DNA reads TGTGCCACCAGTGGCTCAGGGGCGGGTGGCTACACCTTC. It codes for CATSGSGAGGYTF. V is TRBV24-1 and J is TRBJ1-2; TRBD1 might be the D (6 bases). Germline loops: CDR1 KGHDR, CDR2 SFDVKD. V was shortened by 5 bases and J by 7 bases, with 13 bases between the two germline ends. The length of the CDR3 is 13 residues.

The chain links TRBV11-3 to TRBJ2-1, with TRBD1 matching over 7 bases. CDR3 length: 18 residues. Germline V gene sequence: CDR1 SGHNT, CDR2 YENEEA. The junction had 8 bases not matched to a gene; V was cut back by 0 bases and J by 0 bases. This CDR3 is CASSLERTGYLSYNEQFF. The CDR3 DNA reads as TGTGCCAGCAGCTTAGAGAGGACAGGCTATCTCTCCTACAATGAGCAGTTCTTC.

The genes are TRBV7-3 and TRBJ2-2; D not certain. The CDR3 sequence is 16 residues long. Germline values: CDR1 SGHTA, CDR2 FQGTGA. V was shortened by 0 bases and J by 0 bases, with 8 bases between the two germline ends. The CDR3 sequence: CASSLTTGTNTGELFF. Written as DNA, the CDR3 is TGTGCCAGCAGCTTAACGACCGGAACGAACACCGGGGAGCTGTTTTTT.

J is TRBJ2-3 and V is TRBV29-1; D might be TRBD1 or TRBD2, each matching 5 bases. There are 16 residues in the CDR3. V shed 0 bases and J shed 3 bases, with 16 bases lying between them. Germline CDR1 SQVTM, CDR2 ANQGSEA. The chain's CDR3 is CSVEDMARAGTDTQYF. The CDR3 DNA is TGCAGCGTTGAAGATATGGCCAGGGCGGGTACAGATACGCAGTATTTT.

The J gene is TRBJ2-3, the V gene TRBV9; D call uncertain. CDR1 SGDLS and CDR2 YYNGEE come from the germline V gene. Trimming took off 0 bases at V and 2 bases at J, with 10 bases between the two ends. The CDR3 covers 15 residues. The CDR3 DNA reads as TGTGCCAGCAGCGTAGTACCGGGCAACACAGATACGCAGTATTTT. This codes for CASSVVPGNTDTQYF.

The V call is TRBV5-1, the J call TRBJ1-3; D call uncertain. CDR3 size: 15 residues. Trimming shortened V by 4 bases and J by 2 bases, and 13 bases separated the two germline ends. Germline CDR1 reads SGHRS; CDR2 reads YFSETQ. The CDR3, as DNA: TGCGCCAGCAGCCCAGAGGGTTCACCTGGAAACACCATATATTTT. Translating it yields CASSPEGSPGNTIYF.

The J gene is TRBJ1-6, the V gene TRBV3-1 (or the pseudogene TRBV3-2); maybe TRBD1 (5 bases). V was shortened by 4 bases and J by 5 bases, with 9 bases between the two germline ends. The CDR3 is 14 residues long. From germline, CDR1 is LGHDT and CDR2 YNNKEL (reference sequence). The CDR3 sequence is CASSPDNNNSPLHF. DNA for the CDR3: TGTGCCAGCAGCCCGGACAACAATAATTCACCCCTCCACTTT.

The chain combines TRBV18 with TRBJ2-1; 7 nucleotides align to TRBD1. The germline V gene has CDR1 KGHSH and CDR2 LQKENI. The CDR3 covers 16 residues. V gave up 3 bases and J gave up 3 bases; unmatched junction bases: 8. The CDR3 reads CASSPTTGPNYNEQFF. CDR3 nucleotides: TGTGCCAGCTCACCCACGACAGGGCCAAACTACAATGAGCAGTTCTTC. Full variable domain (missing parts from reference TRBV18 and TRBJ2-1): NAGVMQNPRHLVRRRGQEARLRCSPMKGHSHVYWYRQLPEEGLKFMVYLQKENIIDESGMPKERFSAEFPKEGPSILRIQQVVRGDSAAYFCASSPTTGPNYNEQFFGPGTRLTVL.

The chain uses TRBV6-2 or TRBV6-3 and TRBJ2-7; TRBD2 agrees at 8 bases. The germline gives CDR1 MNHEY, CDR2 SVGEGT. The length of the CDR3 is 16 residues. Unmatched junction bases numbered 16, after V lost 5 bases and J lost 7 bases. As DNA, the CDR3 is TGTGCCAGCAGTCCATCTCGGACTAGCCGCCCGGGAGAGCAGTACTTC. Protein: CASSPSRTSRPGEQYF.

This clone was picked up one time. The V and J genes are TRBV2 and TRBJ1-1, with no clear D. Per germline, CDR1 SNHLY and CDR2 FYNNEI. Trimming took 3 bases from V and 2 from J, leaving 7 bases between them. The CDR3 contains 13 residues. CDR3 in amino acids: CASSDEGNTEAFF. In DNA, the CDR3 is TGTGCCAGCAGTGATGAGGGAAACACTGAAGCTTTCTTT.

This clone was observed a single time. The chain combines TRBV7-8 with TRBJ2-1; the match to TRBD2 covers 11 bases. V dropped 5 bases and J dropped 3; count of bases not matched to a gene: 27. Germline CDR1 is SGHVS and CDR2 is FQNEAQ. The CDR3 is 23 residues long. CDR3 loop: CASSRPVPLPGTSGDARYNEQFF. Written as DNA, the CDR3 is TGTGCCAGCAGCCGCCCGGTCCCCCTACCCGGGACTAGCGGTGACGCTCGCTACAATGAGCAGTTCTTC.

J is TRBJ2-3 and V is TRBV28, with TRBD2 as a possible D gene (6 bases). The CDR3 length is 14 residues. Germline CDR1 and CDR2: MDHEN and SYDVKM. Trimming cost V 6 bases and J 4 bases, with 14 bases left between them. The CDR3 spells CASRTRGGADTQYF. CDR3 DNA: TGTGCCAGCAGGACGCGAGGAGGGGCAGATACGCAGTATTTT.

V usage is TRBV6-5 and J usage is TRBJ2-1, with D unclear. Germline CDR1 reads MNHEY; CDR2 reads SVGAGI. Trimming stripped 4 bases from V and 0 bases from J, with 7 bases between. CDR3 length: 14 amino acids. The CDR3, as DNA: TGTGCCAGCAGTTTAACCGACTCCTACAATGAGCAGTTCTTC. This encodes CASSLTDSYNEQFF.

V gene TRBV3-1 (or the pseudogene TRBV3-2) combines with J gene TRBJ2-4; the D gene is possibly TRBD1 (5 bases). This CDR3 region has 13 residues. V lost 6 bases to trimming and J lost 3 bases, with 9 bases between them. The V gene's germline CDR1 is LGHDT and CDR2 YNNKEL (reference sequence). In DNA, the CDR3 is TGTGCCAGCAGACAGGACGGCAAAAACATTCAGTACTTC. Its translation: CASRQDGKNIQYF.